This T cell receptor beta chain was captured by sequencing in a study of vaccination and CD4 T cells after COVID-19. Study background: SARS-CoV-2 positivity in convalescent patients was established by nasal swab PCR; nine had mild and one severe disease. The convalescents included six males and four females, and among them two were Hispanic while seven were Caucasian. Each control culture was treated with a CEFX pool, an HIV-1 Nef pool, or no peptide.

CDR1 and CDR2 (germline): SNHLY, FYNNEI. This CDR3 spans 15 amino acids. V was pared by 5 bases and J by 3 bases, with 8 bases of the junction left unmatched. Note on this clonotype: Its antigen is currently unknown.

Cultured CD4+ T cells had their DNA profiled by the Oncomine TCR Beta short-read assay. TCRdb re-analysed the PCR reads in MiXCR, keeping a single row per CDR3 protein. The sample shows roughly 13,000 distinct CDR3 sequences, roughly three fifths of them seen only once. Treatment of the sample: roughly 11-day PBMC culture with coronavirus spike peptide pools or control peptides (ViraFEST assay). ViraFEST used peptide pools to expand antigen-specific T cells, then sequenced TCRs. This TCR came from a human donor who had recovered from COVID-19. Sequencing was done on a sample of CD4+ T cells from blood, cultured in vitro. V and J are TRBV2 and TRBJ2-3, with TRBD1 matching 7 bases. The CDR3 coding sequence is TGTGCCAGCAGTTCGGTGACAGGGAAGACAGATACGCAGTATTTT. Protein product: CASSSVTGKTDTQYF.